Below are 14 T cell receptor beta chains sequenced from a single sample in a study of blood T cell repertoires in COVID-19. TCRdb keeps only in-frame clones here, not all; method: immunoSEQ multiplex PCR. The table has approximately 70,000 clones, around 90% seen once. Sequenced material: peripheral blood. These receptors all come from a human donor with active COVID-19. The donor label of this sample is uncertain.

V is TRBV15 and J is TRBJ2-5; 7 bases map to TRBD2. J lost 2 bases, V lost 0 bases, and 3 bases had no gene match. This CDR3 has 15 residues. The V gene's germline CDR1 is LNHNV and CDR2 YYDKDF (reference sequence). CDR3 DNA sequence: TGTGCCACCAGCAGAGATCAGGGAGGGCAAGAGACCCAGTACTTC. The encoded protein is CATSRDQGGQETQYF. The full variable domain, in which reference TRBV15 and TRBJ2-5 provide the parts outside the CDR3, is DAMVIQNPRYQVTQFGKPVTLSCSQTLNHNVMYWYQQKSSQAPKLLFHYYDKDFNNEADTPDNFQSRRPNTSFCFLDIRSPGLGDTAMYLCATSRDQGGQETQYFGPGTRLLVL.

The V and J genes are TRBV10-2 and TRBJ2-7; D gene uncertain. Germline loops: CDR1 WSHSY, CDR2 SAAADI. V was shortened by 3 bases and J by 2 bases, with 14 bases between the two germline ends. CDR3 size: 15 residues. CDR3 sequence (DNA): TGCGCCAGCAGTGATCGTCTCAGGCTGGCCTACGAGCAGTACTTC. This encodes CASSDRLRLAYEQYF.

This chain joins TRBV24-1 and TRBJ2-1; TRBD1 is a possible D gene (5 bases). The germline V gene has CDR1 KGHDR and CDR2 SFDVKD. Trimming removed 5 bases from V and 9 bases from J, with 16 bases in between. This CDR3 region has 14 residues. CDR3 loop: CATSGAGPRGEQFF. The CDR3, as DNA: TGTGCCACCAGTGGGGCAGGGCCAAGGGGTGAGCAGTTCTTC.

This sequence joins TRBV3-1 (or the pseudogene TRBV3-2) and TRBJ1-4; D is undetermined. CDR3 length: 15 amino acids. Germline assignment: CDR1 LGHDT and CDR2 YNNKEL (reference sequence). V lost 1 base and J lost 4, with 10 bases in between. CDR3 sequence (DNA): TGTGCCAGCAGCCAAGGATGGCTGATTAATGAAAAACTGTTTTTT. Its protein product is CASSQGWLINEKLFF.

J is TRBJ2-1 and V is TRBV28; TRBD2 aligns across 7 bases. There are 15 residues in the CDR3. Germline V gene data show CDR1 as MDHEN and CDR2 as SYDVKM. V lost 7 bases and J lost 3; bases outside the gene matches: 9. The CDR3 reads CASISGGEGYNEQFF. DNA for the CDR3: TGTGCCAGCATTTCAGGCGGGGAGGGCTACAATGAGCAGTTCTTC.

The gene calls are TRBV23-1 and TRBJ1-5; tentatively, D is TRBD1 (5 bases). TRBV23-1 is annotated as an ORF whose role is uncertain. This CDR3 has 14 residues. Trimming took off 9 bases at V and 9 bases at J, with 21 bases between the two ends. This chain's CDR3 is CASQGRVGHRPQHF. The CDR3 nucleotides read TGCGCCAGTCAGGGTAGGGTGGGGCACCGGCCCCAGCATTTT.

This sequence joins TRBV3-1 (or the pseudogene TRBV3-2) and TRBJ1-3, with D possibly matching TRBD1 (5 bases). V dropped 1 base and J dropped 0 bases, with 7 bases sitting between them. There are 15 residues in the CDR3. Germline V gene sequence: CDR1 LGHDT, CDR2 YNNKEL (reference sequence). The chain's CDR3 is CASSQVGGSGNTIYF. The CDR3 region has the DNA TGTGCCAGCAGCCAAGTGGGGGGCTCTGGAAACACCATATATTTT.

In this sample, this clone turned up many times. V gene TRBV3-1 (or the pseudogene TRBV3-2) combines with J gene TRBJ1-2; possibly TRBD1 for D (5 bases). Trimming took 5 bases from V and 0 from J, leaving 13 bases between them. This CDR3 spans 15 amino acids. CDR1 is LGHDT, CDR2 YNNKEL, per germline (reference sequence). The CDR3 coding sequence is TGTGCCAGCAGCTTCAGGGTAGGGGCTAACTATGGCTACACCTTC. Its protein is CASSFRVGANYGYTF.

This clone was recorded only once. CDR3 loop: CASTPEDRAGTEAFF. DNA of the CDR3: TGTGCCAGTACCCCGGAGGACAGGGCCGGCACTGAAGCTTTCTTT. The chain has TRBV19 and TRBJ1-1, with TRBD1 identical over 8 bases. Germline-derived CDR1 and CDR2 are LNHDA and SQIVND (reference sequence). This CDR3 comprises 15 residues. V lost 7 bases, J lost 4 bases, and 11 bases stayed unmatched.

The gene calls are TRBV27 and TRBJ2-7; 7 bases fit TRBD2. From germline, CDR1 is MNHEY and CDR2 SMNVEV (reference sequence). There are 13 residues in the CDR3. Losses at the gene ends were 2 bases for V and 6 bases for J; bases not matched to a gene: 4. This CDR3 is CASSLTGGVEQYF. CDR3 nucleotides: TGTGCCAGCAGTTTAACGGGGGGAGTCGAGCAGTACTTC.

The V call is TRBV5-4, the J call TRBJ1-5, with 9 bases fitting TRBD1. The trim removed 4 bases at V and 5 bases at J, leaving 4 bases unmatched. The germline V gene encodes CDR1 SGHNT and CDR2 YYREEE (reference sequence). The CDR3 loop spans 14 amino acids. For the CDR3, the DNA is TGTGCCAGCAGCATGACAGGGGGAGATCAGCCCCAGCATTTT. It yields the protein CASSMTGGDQPQHF.

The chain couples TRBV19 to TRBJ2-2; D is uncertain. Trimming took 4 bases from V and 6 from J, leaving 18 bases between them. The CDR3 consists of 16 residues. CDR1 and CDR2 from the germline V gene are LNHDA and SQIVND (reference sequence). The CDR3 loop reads CASSRSGGRNAGELFF. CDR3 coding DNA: TGTGCCAGTAGTAGGTCTGGCGGTCGAAATGCCGGGGAGCTGTTTTTT.

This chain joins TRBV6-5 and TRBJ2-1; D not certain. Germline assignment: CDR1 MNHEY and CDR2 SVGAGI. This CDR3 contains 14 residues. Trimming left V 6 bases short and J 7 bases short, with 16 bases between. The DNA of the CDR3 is TGTGCCAGCAGGCCCCCCTCCGCCCAGAATGAGCAGTTCTTC. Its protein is CASRPPSAQNEQFF.

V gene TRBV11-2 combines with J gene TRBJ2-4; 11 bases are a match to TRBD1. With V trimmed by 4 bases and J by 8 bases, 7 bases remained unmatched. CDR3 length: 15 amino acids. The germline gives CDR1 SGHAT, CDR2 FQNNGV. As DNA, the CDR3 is TGTGCCAGCAGCTCCTCCGGGACAGGGGGGGACATTCAGTACTTC. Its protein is CASSSSGTGGDIQYF.